The 29 T cell receptor beta chains given below trace back to one sample, sequenced in a study of CD8 T cells in Susac syndrome. RNA totalling about 0.45 to 1 ug underwent reverse transcription with random hexamers. A single record per CDR3 protein comes from TCRdb applying MiXCR to the immunoSEQ multiplex PCR reads. The sample records under 200,000 distinct CDR3 sequences, approximately 95% being singletons. The specimen sequenced was CD8+ T cells from PBMCs. The receptors come from a human donor with Susac syndrome.

The genes are TRBV28 and TRBJ1-4; D is possibly TRBD1 (5 bases). The CDR3 is 16 residues long. The V and J ends lost 4 bases and 5 bases respectively, with 17 bases between them. From germline, CDR1 is MDHEN and CDR2 SYDVKM. The CDR3 is CASSSNRDEENEKLFF. The DNA of the CDR3 is TGTGCCAGCAGTTCTAACCGGGACGAAGAGAATGAAAAACTGTTTTTT.

The rearrangement uses TRBV2 and TRBJ2-3; D remains unclear. The germline gives CDR1 SNHLY, CDR2 FYNNEI. The CDR3 covers 15 residues. Between the trimmed V and J ends, which lost 4 bases and 2 bases, there was a span of 13 bases. The CDR3 loop reads CASSAESMVTDTQYF. DNA of the CDR3: TGTGCCAGCAGTGCGGAAAGCATGGTCACAGATACGCAGTATTTT.

This chain joins TRBV4-1 and TRBJ2-2; D is undetermined. CDR1 and CDR2 (germline): MGHRA, YSYEKL. Trimming took off 8 bases at V and 8 bases at J, with 9 bases between the two ends. The CDR3 sequence is 11 residues long. The CDR3 loop is CASSQLGELFF. The CDR3 coding sequence is TGCGCCAGCTCTCAGTTGGGGGAGCTGTTTTTT.

The rearrangement uses TRBV9 and TRBJ1-1; TRBD1 might be the D (5 bases). Trimming removed 4 bases from V and 8 bases from J, with 12 bases in between. This CDR3 is built from 12 residues. Germline assignment: CDR1 SGDLS and CDR2 YYNGEE. CDR3 sequence (DNA): TGTGCCAGCAGCTCGGGGACGGTGGAAGCTTTCTTT. It translates to CASSSGTVEAFF.

Only one count was recorded for this clonotype. This chain links TRBV13 with TRBJ2-3; D is ambiguous. V was trimmed by 0 bases and J by 4 bases, leaving 11 bases between them. Germline CDR1 and CDR2: PRHDT and FYEKMQ (reference sequence). CDR3 length: 15 amino acids. The CDR3 region is CASSLGHGRSDTQYF. The CDR3 DNA reads TGTGCCAGCAGCTTAGGCCATGGCCGATCAGATACGCAGTATTTT. Supplemented by reference TRBV13 and TRBJ2-3, the full variable domain reads AAGVIQSPRHLIKEKRETATLKCYPIPRHDTVYWYQQGPGQDPQFLISFYEKMQSDKGSIPDRFSAQQFSDYHSELNMSSLELGDSALYFCASSLGHGRSDTQYFGPGTRLTVL.

The gene calls are TRBV28 and TRBJ2-7, with D possibly TRBD1 on 6 matching bases. The length of the CDR3 is 14 residues. Germline V lookup: CDR1 MDHEN, CDR2 SYDVKM. Between the trimmed V and J ends, which lost 5 bases and 0 bases, there was a span of 11 bases. DNA for the CDR3: TGTGCCAGCAGTACAACAGGGATCTCCTACGAGCAGTACTTC. It translates to CASSTTGISYEQYF.

The chain carries TRBV30 and TRBJ2-7; possible D gene TRBD1, 6 bases. The V end was cut by 3 bases, the J end by 5 bases, with 14 bases between. Germline-derived CDR1 and CDR2 are GTSNPN and SVGIG (reference sequence). The CDR3 is 13 residues long. CDR3 DNA sequence: TGTGCCTGGAGGCCTGCCCAGGGGAACGAGCAGTACTTC. This codes for CAWRPAQGNEQYF. Based on the CDR3 plus reference TRBV30 and TRBJ2-7, the full variable domain is SQTIHQWPATLVQPVGSPLSLECTVEGTSNPNLYWYRQAAGRGLQLLFYSVGIGQISSEVPQNLSASRPQDRQFILSSKKLLLSDSGFYLCAWRPAQGNEQYFGPGTRLTVT.

The chain combines TRBV5-6 with TRBJ1-2, with D perhaps matching TRBD1 (5 bases). Germline CDR1 and CDR2: SGHDT and YYEEEE. The CDR3 loop spans 13 amino acids. Trimming shortened V by 0 bases and J by 7 bases, and 10 bases separated the two germline ends. CDR3 sequence reads: CASSLDLGAGYTF. The CDR3 DNA follows: TGTGCCAGCAGCTTGGATTTAGGGGCTGGCTACACCTTC. Drawing the rest from reference TRBV5-6 and TRBJ1-2, the complete variable domain is DAGVTQSPTHLIKTRGQQVTLRCSPKSGHDTVSWYQQALGQGPQFIFQYYEEEERQRGNFPDRFSGHQFPNYSSELNVNALLLGDSALYLCASSLDLGAGYTFGSGTRLTVV.

The rearrangement links TRBV13 to TRBJ1-1; TRBD1 matches 9 bases. Trimming removed 5 bases from V and 11 bases from J; junction bases left unmatched: 6. CDR3 length equals 12 residues. Germline loops: CDR1 PRHDT, CDR2 FYEKMQ (reference sequence). As DNA, the CDR3 is TGTGCCAGCAGCCTCCGGACAGGGGAGGCTTTCTTT. Translating it yields CASSLRTGEAFF.

This chain links TRBV7-8 with TRBJ1-5, with unresolved D. Germline V gene sequence: CDR1 SGHVS, CDR2 FQNEAQ. This CDR3 spans 14 amino acids. V was trimmed by 5 bases and J by 0 bases, leaving 8 bases between them. DNA for the CDR3: TGTGCCAGCAGCCCGCCAGGTAGCAATCAGCCCCAGCATTTT. It yields the protein CASSPPGSNQPQHF.

The rearrangement joins TRBV18 to TRBJ1-5; 7 nucleotides align to TRBD1. The CDR3 contains 16 residues. The ends lost 5 bases at V and 4 bases at J; junction bases unmatched: 11. Germline assignment: CDR1 KGHSH and CDR2 LQKENI. CDR3 coding DNA: TGTGCCAGCTCAGTAGCCGGGACAGTGGCTAATCAGCCCCAGCATTTT. This encodes CASSVAGTVANQPQHF.

This clonotype was detected only once. The V gene is TRBV27, the J gene TRBJ2-3; tentatively, D is TRBD1 (5 bases). This CDR3 is 12 amino acids long. The V and J ends lost 5 bases and 10 bases respectively, with 13 bases between them. Germline CDR1 is MNHEY and CDR2 is SMNVEV (reference sequence). The CDR3 region is CASSMTGHPQYF. The CDR3 DNA sequence: TGTGCCAGCAGTATGACTGGACACCCGCAGTATTTT.

The chain has TRBV12-3 or TRBV12-4 and TRBJ2-1; 7 bases are a match to TRBD2. The CDR3 is 13 residues long. V trimming: 9 bases; J trimming: 5 bases; junction bases outside the gene matches: 7. CDR3 sequence: CASSAGANNEQFF. CDR3 nucleotides: TGTGCCAGTTCCGCGGGAGCCAACAATGAGCAGTTCTTC.

The chain couples TRBV20-1 to TRBJ2-7; D possibly corresponds to TRBD1 (5 bases). This CDR3 has 13 residues. CDR1 is DFQATT and CDR2 is SNEGSKA in the germline V gene (reference sequence). V was shortened by 6 bases and J by 7 bases, with 19 bases between the two germline ends. DNA for the CDR3: TGCAGTGCACAGGACGTGGCCCTAGGAGAGCAGTACTTC. Amino acid sequence: CSAQDVALGEQYF.

The V gene is TRBV20-1, the J gene TRBJ2-7, with D hard to call. This CDR3 has 13 residues. Germline V gene data show CDR1 as DFQATT and CDR2 as SNEGSKA (reference sequence). Deletions cut 1 base from V and 1 base from J, with 8 bases between. The CDR3 region is CSARGSTSYEQYF. In nucleotides, the CDR3 is TGCAGTGCTAGAGGTTCGACATCCTACGAGCAGTACTTC.

The V gene is TRBV19, the J gene TRBJ1-5, with no clear D. Germline loops: CDR1 LNHDA, CDR2 SQIVND (reference sequence). The CDR3 runs to 14 residues. Trimming pared 5 bases from V and 0 bases from J, leaving 8 bases between. The CDR3 DNA sequence: TGTGCCAGTAGTTGGTCAAGTAGCAATCAGCCCCAGCATTTT. This sequence encodes CASSWSSSNQPQHF.

V gene TRBV7-2 combines with J gene TRBJ1-3; 7 nucleotides line up with TRBD1. Germline V CDR1 and CDR2: SGHTA, FQGNSA. CDR3 length: 14 residues. V trimming: 5 bases; J trimming: 3 bases; junction bases outside the gene matches: 4. CDR3 coding DNA: TGTGCCAGCAGCCCACAGGGGCTTGGAAACACCATATATTTT. Translation gives CASSPQGLGNTIYF.

The genes are TRBV29-1 and TRBJ2-7; 8 bases agree with TRBD2. Per the germline V gene, CDR1 is SQVTM and CDR2 is ANQGSEA. The CDR3 runs to 13 residues. Germline trimming cut 6 bases from V and 3 bases from J; bases unmatched to any gene: 7. The CDR3 region is CSVVAGINYEQYF. The CDR3 nucleotides read TGCAGCGTGGTAGCGGGAATAAACTACGAGCAGTACTTC.

The rearrangement joins TRBV11-2 to TRBJ2-3; the D is unclear. CDR3 length: 13 residues. Germline CDR1 SGHAT, CDR2 FQNNGV. V was clipped by 2 bases and J by 10 bases, with 13 bases between them. The CDR3 region has the DNA TGTGCCAGCAGCTTAACCGCTCCCGCTGCGCAGTATTTT. The encoded protein is CASSLTAPAAQYF. The variable domain in full, with the rest retrieved from reference TRBV11-2 and TRBJ2-3, is EAGVAQSPRYKIIEKRQSVAFWCNPISGHATLYWYQQILGQGPKLLIQFQNNGVVDDSQLPKDRFSAERLKGVDSTLKIQPAKLEDSAVYLCASSLTAPAAQYFGPGTRLTVL.

The rearrangement links TRBV5-6 to TRBJ1-1; possibly TRBD1 for D (5 bases). This CDR3 is built from 13 residues. V was pared by 0 bases and J by 8 bases, with 11 bases between. The germline gives CDR1 SGHDT, CDR2 YYEEEE. CDR3 in DNA: TGTGCCAGCAGCTTGGGACAGCCAGGCGAAGCTTTCTTT. Amino acids: CASSLGQPGEAFF.

The CDR3, as DNA: TGTGCCAGCAGCAGCGACTCTGCCTACGAGCAGTACTTC. It yields the protein CASSSDSAYEQYF. The chain joins TRBV7-9 to TRBJ2-7; no firm D call. The CDR3 is 13 residues long. Germline loops: CDR1 SEHNR, CDR2 FQNEAQ (reference sequence). Trimming pared 5 bases from V and 2 bases from J, leaving 10 bases between.

This chain uses TRBV9 with TRBJ1-1; TRBD1 matches 7 bases. CDR3 size: 14 residues. With 4 bases clipped from V and 5 bases from J, the junction kept 8 bases outside the gene matches. Germline lookup yields CDR1 SGDLS and CDR2 YYNGEE. The CDR3 is CASSSLRDSTEAFF. DNA of the CDR3: TGTGCCAGCAGCTCCTTACGGGACAGTACTGAAGCTTTCTTT.

DNA of the CDR3: TGCAGTGCTAGAGATCTAGCGGGAGAAGTGCAGACCCAGTACTTC. Translated: CSARDLAGEVQTQYF. This chain connects TRBV20-1 to TRBJ2-5, with 10 bases lining up with TRBD2. The germline CDR1 and CDR2 sequences are DFQATT and SNEGSKA (reference sequence). J gave up 6 bases and V 0 bases, and 7 bases lay outside the gene matches. The CDR3 consists of 15 residues.

This clonotype was seen a few times. This chain uses TRBV27 with TRBJ2-3; D gene uncertain. V dropped 0 bases and J dropped 6 bases, with 7 bases sitting between them. Germline lookup yields CDR1 MNHEY and CDR2 SMNVEV (reference sequence). This CDR3 has 13 residues. CDR3 sequence: CASSLSSTDTQYF. CDR3 coding DNA: TGTGCCAGCAGTTTATCCTCGACGGATACGCAGTATTTT.

The chain is built from TRBV19 and TRBJ2-6; D is unresolved. CDR1 LNHDA and CDR2 SQIVND come from the germline V gene (reference sequence). V shed 3 bases and J shed 3 bases, with 3 bases lying between them. The CDR3 contains 13 residues. The CDR3 spells CASSIRGANVLTF. In DNA, the CDR3 is TGTGCCAGTAGTATCCGTGGGGCCAACGTCCTGACTTTC.

The chain has TRBV20-1 and TRBJ2-4, with TRBD1 identical over 7 bases. CDR1 and CDR2 (germline): DFQATT, SNEGSKA (reference sequence). V gave up 3 bases and J gave up 3 bases; unmatched junction bases: 5. The CDR3 runs 14 residues. For the CDR3, the DNA is TGCAGTGCTAGCCTCGACAGGGACAAAAACATTCAGTACTTC. Encoded protein: CSASLDRDKNIQYF.

This chain connects TRBV20-1 to TRBJ2-1, with 7 bases identical to TRBD1. Germline-derived CDR1 and CDR2 are DFQATT and SNEGSKA (reference sequence). CDR3 length equals 14 residues. The ends lost 3 bases at V and 9 bases at J; junction bases unmatched: 11. CDR3 protein: CSARQPGTATEQFF. CDR3 nucleotide sequence: TGCAGTGCTAGGCAACCAGGGACAGCCACTGAGCAGTTCTTC.

The J gene is TRBJ2-1, the V gene TRBV5-1; the match to TRBD2 covers 8 bases. The CDR3 is 14 amino acids. Germline assignment: CDR1 SGHRS and CDR2 YFSETQ. V dropped 0 bases and J dropped 7; count of bases not matched to a gene: 3. Here the CDR3 DNA reads TGCGCCAGCAGCTTGGTATCGGGGGGGAATGAGCAGTTCTTC. Translation gives CASSLVSGGNEQFF.

The chain employs TRBV9 and TRBJ2-1, with TRBD1 matching over 7 bases. With V trimmed by 3 bases and J by 5 bases, 8 bases remained unmatched. This CDR3 spans 15 amino acids. Looked up from germline, CDR1 is SGDLS and CDR2 is YYNGEE. The CDR3 DNA reads TGTGCCAGCAGCGCCCGACAGGGATGGGACAATGAGCAGTTCTTC. This encodes CASSARQGWDNEQFF.